This T cell receptor beta chain was identified in a study of PD-1 blockade in classical Hodgkin lymphoma. Study observations and caveats: Initiation of nivolumab under 1 year after ASCT led to exclusion of patients. Complete responders had baseline diversity similar to newly diagnosed patients.

Sequencing used immunoSEQ multiplex PCR; TCRdb keeps in-frame clones, though not all of them. The sample has about 7,600 clones, approximately 71% seen once. Trimming cost V 4 bases and J 1 base; bases outside gene matches: 8. This CDR3 spans 15 amino acids. Germline loops: CDR1 SGHKS, CDR2 YYEKEE (reference sequence). Each patient relapsed following autologous stem cell transplantation, and prior brentuximab vedotin exposure differed. With magnetic negative selection, CD4+ T cells were purified from PBMCs that had been thawed. Regarding this clone: Antigen unknown.

The J gene is TRBJ2-7, the V gene TRBV5-5; TRBD2 aligns across 7 bases. The sequence was obtained from a human donor with classical Hodgkin lymphoma. The sequencing here drew on CD4+ T cells from blood, taken at baseline. CDR3 nucleotide sequence: TGTGCCAGCAGCCAAGGGACTACCTATTCCTACGAGCAGTACTTC. It is translated as CASSQGTTYSYEQYF.